The present TCR beta chain was sequenced within a study of blood T cell repertoires in COVID-19. Overall study context: COVID-19 samples, acute and convalescent, were from the United States, Italy and Spain. T cells, B-cell-depleted T cells, or PBMCs provided the cDNA or gDNA that served as material.

TCRdb keeps only in-frame clones here, not all; method: immunoSEQ multiplex PCR. The table has 250,000 to 300,000 clones, approximately 85% seen once. Germline V gene sequence: CDR1 SNHLY, CDR2 FYNNEI. V lost 11 bases and J 1 base, leaving 17 bases between the germline ends. The CDR3 loop spans 14 amino acids. This clone has just a few counts. What was sequenced was peripheral blood. The receptor comes from a woman in her seventies with acute or convalescent COVID-19. V and J are TRBV2 and TRBJ1-1; D gene uncertain. The CDR3 coding sequence is TGTGCCGGATCCCGGGCCCGGGGGAACACTGAAGCTTTCTTT. Translated, it gives CAGSRARGNTEAFF.